This T cell receptor beta chain was captured in a study of blood T cell repertoires in COVID-19. The CDR3 is made up of 16 amino acids. V trimming: 5 bases; J trimming: 0 bases; junction bases outside the gene matches: 3. Germline V gives CDR1 SGHAT, CDR2 FQDESV (reference sequence). Study processing details: The assay estimated nucleated cells by amplifying reference gene primers. Libraries were prepared by immunoSEQ multiplex PCR; TCRdb keeps only in-frame clonotypes and omits some of them. V, J and clone size derive from that table, while D and trimming were established from the DNA sequence. This table holds around 330,000 clones, 85% found once. Participants were aged about 18 to 89 years from about two dozen US areas. Participants' own reports of clinical history determined their cohort assignment.

The rearrangement links TRBV11-1 to TRBJ2-1, with 11 bases matching TRBD2. Sequenced: PBMCs or T cells enriched from blood (not recorded which). The sequence was collected from a woman younger than 45 who had been exposed to COVID-19. Here the CDR3 reads CASSQTSGISYNEQFF. The CDR3, as DNA: TGTGCCAGCAGCCAGACTAGCGGGATCTCCTACAATGAGCAGTTCTTC.